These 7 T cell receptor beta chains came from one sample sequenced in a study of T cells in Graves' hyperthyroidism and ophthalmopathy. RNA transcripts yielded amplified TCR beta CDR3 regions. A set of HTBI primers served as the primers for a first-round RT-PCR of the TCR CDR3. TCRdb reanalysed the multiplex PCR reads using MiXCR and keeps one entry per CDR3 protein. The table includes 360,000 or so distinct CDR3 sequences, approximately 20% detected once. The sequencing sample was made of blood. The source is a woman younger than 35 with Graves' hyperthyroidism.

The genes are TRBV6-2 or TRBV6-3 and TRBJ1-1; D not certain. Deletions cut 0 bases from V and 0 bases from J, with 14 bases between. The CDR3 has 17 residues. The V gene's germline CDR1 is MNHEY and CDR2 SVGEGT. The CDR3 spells CASSYSGRRELNTEAFF. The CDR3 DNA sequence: TGTGCCAGCAGTTACTCAGGCAGGCGAGAGTTGAACACTGAAGCTTTCTTT.

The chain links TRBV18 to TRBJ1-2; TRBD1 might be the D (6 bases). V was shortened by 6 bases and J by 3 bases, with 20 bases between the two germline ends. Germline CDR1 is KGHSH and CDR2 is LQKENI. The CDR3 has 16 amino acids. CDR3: CASSPYRQETYYGYTF. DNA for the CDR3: TGTGCCAGCTCTCCCTACCGACAGGAGACGTACTATGGCTACACCTTC.

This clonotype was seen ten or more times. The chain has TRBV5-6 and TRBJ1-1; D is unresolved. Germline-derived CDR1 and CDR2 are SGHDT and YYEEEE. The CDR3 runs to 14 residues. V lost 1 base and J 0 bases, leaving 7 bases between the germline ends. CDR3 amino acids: CASSLYQLNTEAFF. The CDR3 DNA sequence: TGTGCCAGCAGCTTGTACCAGCTGAACACTGAAGCTTTCTTT.

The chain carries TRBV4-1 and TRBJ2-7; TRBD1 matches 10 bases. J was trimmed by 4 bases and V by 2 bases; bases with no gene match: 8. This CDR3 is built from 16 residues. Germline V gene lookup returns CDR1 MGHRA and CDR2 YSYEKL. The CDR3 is CASSQPLRDRGYEQYF. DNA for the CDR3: TGCGCCAGCAGCCAACCATTAAGGGACAGGGGTTACGAGCAGTACTTC.

CDR3: CSARGGAGVYEQYF. CDR3 coding DNA: TGCAGTGCTAGAGGGGGAGCGGGGGTCTACGAGCAGTACTTC. V gene TRBV20-1 combines with J gene TRBJ2-7; TRBD2 matches at 8 bases. The CDR3 loop spans 14 amino acids. Germline V lookup: CDR1 DFQATT, CDR2 SNEGSKA (reference sequence). Unmatched junction bases numbered 5, after V lost 1 base and J lost 3 bases.

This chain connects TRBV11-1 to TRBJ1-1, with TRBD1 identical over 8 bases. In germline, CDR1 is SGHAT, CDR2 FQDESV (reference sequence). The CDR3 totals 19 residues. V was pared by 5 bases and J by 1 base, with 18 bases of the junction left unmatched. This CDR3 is CASSPLPGQGIDPNTEAFF. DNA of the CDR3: TGTGCCAGCAGCCCTTTACCCGGACAGGGAATCGATCCGAACACTGAAGCTTTCTTT. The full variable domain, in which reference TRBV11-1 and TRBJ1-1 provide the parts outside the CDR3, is EAEVAQSPRYKITEKSQAVAFWCDPISGHATLYWYRQILGQGPELLVQFQDESVVDDSQLPKDRFSAERLKGVDSTLKIQPAELGDSAMYLCASSPLPGQGIDPNTEAFFGQGTRLTVV.

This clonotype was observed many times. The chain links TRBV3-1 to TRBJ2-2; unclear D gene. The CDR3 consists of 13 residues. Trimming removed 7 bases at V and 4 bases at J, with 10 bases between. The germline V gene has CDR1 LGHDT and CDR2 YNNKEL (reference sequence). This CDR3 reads CASTERLTGELFF. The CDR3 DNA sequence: TGTGCCAGCACTGAGCGCCTCACCGGGGAGCTGTTTTTT.